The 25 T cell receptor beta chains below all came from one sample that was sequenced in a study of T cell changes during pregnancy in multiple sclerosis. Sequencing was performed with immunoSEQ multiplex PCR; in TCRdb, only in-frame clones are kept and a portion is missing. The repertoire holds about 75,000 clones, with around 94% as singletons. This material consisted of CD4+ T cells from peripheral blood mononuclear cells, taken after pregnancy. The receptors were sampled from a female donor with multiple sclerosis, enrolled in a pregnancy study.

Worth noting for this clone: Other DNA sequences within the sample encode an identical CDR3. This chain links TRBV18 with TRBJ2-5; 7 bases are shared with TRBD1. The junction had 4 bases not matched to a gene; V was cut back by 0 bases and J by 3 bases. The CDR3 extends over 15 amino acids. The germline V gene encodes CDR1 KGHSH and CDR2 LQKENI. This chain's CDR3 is CASSPPRDREETQYF. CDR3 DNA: TGTGCCAGCTCACCACCACGGGACAGAGAAGAGACCCAGTACTTC.

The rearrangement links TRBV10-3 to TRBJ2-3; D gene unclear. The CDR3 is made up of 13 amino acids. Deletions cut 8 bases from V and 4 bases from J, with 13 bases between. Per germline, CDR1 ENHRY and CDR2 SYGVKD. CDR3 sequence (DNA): TGTGCCATCCGAGGCAGTCCACCAGATACGCAGTATTTT. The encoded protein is CAIRGSPPDTQYF.

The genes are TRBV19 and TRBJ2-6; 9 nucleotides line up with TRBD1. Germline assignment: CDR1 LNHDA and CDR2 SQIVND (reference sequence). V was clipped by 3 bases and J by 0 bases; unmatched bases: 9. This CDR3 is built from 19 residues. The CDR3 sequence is CASSIRDRATDSGANVLTF. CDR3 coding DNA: TGTGCCAGTAGTATCCGGGACAGGGCTACTGACTCTGGGGCCAACGTCCTGACTTTC.

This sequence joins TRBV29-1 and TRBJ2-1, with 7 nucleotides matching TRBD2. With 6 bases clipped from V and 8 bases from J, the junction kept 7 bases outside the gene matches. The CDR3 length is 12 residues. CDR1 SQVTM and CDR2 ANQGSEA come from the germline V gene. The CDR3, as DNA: TGCAGCGTCGAGACTAGCAACGATGAGCAGTTCTTC. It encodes CSVETSNDEQFF.

The CDR3 nucleotides read TGTGCCTGGAGTGTAAGGACAGGGGCCACAGATACGCAGTATTTT. Translated, it gives CAWSVRTGATDTQYF. The chain has TRBV30 and TRBJ2-3, with TRBD1 identical over 9 bases. V shed 0 bases and J 2 bases; nucleotides not matched to a gene: 3. Germline V gives CDR1 GTSNPN, CDR2 SVGIG (reference sequence). The CDR3 spans 15 residues.

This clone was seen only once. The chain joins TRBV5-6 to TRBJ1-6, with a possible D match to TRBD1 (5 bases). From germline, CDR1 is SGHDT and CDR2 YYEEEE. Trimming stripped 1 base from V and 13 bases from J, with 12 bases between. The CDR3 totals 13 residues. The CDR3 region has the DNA TGTGCCAGCAGCTTGCAAATGAAGGGGCCCCTCCACTTT. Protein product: CASSLQMKGPLHF.

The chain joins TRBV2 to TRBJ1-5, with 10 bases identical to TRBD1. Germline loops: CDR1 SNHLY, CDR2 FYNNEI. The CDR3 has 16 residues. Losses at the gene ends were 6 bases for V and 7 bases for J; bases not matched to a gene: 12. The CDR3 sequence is CASRIEGQGERQPQHF. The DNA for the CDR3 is TGTGCCAGCAGAATCGAAGGACAGGGGGAACGCCAGCCCCAGCATTTT.

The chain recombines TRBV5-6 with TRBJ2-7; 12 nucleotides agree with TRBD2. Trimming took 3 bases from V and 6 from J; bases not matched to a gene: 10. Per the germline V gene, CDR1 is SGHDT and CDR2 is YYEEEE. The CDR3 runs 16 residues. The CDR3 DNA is TGTGCCAGCAGCTATACCACTAGCGGGAGGACCCGCGAGCAGTACTTC. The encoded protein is CASSYTTSGRTREQYF.

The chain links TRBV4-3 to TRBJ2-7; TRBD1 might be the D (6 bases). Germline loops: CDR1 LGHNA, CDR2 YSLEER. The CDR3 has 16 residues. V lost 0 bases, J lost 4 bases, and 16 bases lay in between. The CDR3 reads CASSQDLMGAKYEQYF. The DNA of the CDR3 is TGCGCCAGCAGCCAAGACCTAATGGGGGCTAAATACGAGCAGTACTTC.

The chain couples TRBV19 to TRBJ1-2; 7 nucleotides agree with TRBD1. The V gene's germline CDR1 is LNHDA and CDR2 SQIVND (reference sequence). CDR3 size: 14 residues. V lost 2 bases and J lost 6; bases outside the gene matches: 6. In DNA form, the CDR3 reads TGTGCCAGTAGTATATCACAGGGGACACATGGCTACACCTTC. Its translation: CASSISQGTHGYTF.

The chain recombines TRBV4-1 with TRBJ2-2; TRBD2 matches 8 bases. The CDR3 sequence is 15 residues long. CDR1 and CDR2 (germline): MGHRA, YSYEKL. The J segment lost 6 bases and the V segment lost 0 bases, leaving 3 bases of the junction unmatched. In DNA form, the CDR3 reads TGCGCCAGCAGCCAAGAGGGACTAGTTTCCGGGGAGCTGTTTTTT. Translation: CASSQEGLVSGELFF.

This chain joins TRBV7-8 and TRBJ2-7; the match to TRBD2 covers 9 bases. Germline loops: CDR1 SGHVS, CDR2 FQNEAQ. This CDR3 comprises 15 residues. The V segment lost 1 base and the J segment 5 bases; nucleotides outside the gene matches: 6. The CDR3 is CASSLVASGTHEQYF. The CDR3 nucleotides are TGTGCCAGCAGCTTAGTCGCTAGCGGGACCCACGAGCAGTACTTC.

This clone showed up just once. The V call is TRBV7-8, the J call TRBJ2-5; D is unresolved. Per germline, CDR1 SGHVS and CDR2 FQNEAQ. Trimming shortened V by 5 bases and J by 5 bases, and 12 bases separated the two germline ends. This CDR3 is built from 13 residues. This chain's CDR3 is CASSRFAYETQYF. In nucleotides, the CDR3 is TGTGCCAGCAGCAGATTTGCCTACGAGACCCAGTACTTC.

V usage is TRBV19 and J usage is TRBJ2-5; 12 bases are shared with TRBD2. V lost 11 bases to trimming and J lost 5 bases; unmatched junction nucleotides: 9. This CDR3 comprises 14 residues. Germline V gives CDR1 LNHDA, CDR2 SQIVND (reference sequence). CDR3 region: CAASSGRAGETQYF. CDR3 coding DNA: TGTGCCGCCTCTAGCGGGAGGGCCGGGGAGACCCAGTACTTC.

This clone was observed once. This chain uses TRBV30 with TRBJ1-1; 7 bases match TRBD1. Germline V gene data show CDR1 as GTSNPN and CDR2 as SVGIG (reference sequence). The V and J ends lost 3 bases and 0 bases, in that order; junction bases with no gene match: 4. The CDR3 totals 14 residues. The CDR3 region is CAWSPGTVNTEAFF. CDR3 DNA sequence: TGTGCCTGGAGCCCCGGGACAGTGAACACTGAAGCTTTCTTT.

CDR3 nucleotide sequence: TGTGCCAGCAGAGCGGGGCCAAACACCGGGGAGCTGTTTTTT. This translates into CASRAGPNTGELFF. V gene TRBV6-1 combines with J gene TRBJ2-2; TRBD2 matches 7 bases. The CDR3 runs to 14 residues. CDR1 is MNHNS and CDR2 is SASEGT in the germline V gene. V lost 6 bases and J lost 2; bases outside the gene matches: 3.

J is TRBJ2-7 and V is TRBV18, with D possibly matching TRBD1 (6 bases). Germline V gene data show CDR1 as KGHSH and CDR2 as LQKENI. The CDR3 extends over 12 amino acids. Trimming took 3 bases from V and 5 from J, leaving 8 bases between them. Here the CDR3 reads CASSPAGDEQYF. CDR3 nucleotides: TGTGCCAGCTCACCGGCAGGGGACGAGCAGTACTTC.

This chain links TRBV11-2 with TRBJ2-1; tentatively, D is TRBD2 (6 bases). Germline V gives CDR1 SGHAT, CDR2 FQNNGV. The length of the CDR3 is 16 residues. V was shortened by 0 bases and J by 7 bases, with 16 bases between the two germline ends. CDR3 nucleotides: TGTGCCAGCAGCTTAGAGGGCCTGGTACGGGGGAATGAGCAGTTCTTC. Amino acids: CASSLEGLVRGNEQFF. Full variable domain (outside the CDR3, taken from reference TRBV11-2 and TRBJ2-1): EAGVAQSPRYKIIEKRQSVAFWCNPISGHATLYWYQQILGQGPKLLIQFQNNGVVDDSQLPKDRFSAERLKGVDSTLKIQPAKLEDSAVYLCASSLEGLVRGNEQFFGPGTRLTVL.

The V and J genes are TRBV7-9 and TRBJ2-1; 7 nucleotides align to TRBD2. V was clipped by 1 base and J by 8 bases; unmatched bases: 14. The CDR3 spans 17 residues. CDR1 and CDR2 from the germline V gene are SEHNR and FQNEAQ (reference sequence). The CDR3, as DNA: TGTGCCAGCAGCTTAGGGGGAGGGGCTAGCAGGTGGGATGAGCAGTTCTTC. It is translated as CASSLGGGASRWDEQFF.

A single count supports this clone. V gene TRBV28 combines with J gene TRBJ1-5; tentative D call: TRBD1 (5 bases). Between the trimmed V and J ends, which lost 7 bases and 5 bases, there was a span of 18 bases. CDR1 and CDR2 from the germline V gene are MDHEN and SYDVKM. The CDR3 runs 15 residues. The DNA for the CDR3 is TGTGCCAGCATTATTGGGGGGAATCTGTATCAGCCCCAGCATTTT. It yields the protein CASIIGGNLYQPQHF.

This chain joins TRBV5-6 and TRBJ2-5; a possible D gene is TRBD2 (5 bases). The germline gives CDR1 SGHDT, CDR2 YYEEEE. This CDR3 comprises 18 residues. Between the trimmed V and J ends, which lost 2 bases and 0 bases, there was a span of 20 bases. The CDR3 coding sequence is TGTGCCAGCAGCTTTGGTCTGCTAGCCCAAACCAACCAAGAGACCCAGTACTTC. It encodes CASSFGLLAQTNQETQYF.

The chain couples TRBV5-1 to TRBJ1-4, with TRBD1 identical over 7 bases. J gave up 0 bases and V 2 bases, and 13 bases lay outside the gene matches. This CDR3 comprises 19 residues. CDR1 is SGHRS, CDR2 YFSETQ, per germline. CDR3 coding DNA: TGCGCCAGCAGCTTTGCGGGACAGCCTTCTACTGCAACTAATGAAAAACTGTTTTTT. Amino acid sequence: CASSFAGQPSTATNEKLFF.

CDR3 DNA: TGTGCCAGCAGGGGGACAGGATCCTACGAGCAGTACTTC. This translates into CASRGTGSYEQYF. The rearrangement links TRBV2 to TRBJ2-7; 8 nucleotides align to TRBD1. The V and J ends lost 6 bases and 1 base, in that order; junction bases with no gene match: 2. CDR1 is SNHLY and CDR2 is FYNNEI in the germline V gene. This CDR3 has 13 amino acids.

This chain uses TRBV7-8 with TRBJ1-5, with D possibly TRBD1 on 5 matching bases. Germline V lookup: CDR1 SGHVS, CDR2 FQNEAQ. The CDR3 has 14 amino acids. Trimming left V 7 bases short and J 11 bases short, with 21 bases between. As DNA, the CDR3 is TGTGCCAGCACCCAACTGGGGGGTTTAGGGACCCAGCATTTT. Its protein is CASTQLGGLGTQHF.

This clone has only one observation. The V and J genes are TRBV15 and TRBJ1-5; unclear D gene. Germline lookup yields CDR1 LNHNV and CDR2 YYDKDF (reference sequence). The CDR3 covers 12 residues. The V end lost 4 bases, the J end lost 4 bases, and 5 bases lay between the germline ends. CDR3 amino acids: CATSTGNQPQHF. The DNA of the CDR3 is TGTGCCACCAGCACGGGGAATCAGCCCCAGCATTTT.